This T cell receptor beta chain was profiled in a study of CD8 T cells in Susac syndrome (dated by TCRdb to the late 2010s). Notes on the research overall: Repertoire sequencing was used to test whether CD8+ T cell activation and differentiation in Susac syndrome was antigen driven. The study compared CD8+ T cell repertoire clonality among 11 to 12 healthy donors, 14 Susac syndrome patients and 15 multiple sclerosis patients.

The paper as a whole reports these results and caveats: The number of individuals in the TCR sequencing and HLA analysis was recognized as being relatively small.

In regard to this clonotype: Its antigen is not yet known. Base qualities are missing; no much larger clone stands one base away.

Peripheral blood CD8+ and CD4+ T cells from healthy donors, Susac syndrome patients and multiple sclerosis patients were profiled by high-throughput TCR beta sequencing. Treatment-naive patients with stable or active relapsing-remitting disease fulfilling revised McDonald criteria were used as multiple sclerosis controls. Bulk CD8+ and CD4+ T cells were purified by magnetic negative isolation, while CD8+ TEMRA cells were enriched using FACS. Blood was collected in EDTA tubes and processed within 24 hours, with PBMCs isolated through density gradient centrifugation. PBMCs destined for TCR sequencing were cryopreserved in liquid nitrogen and later thawed in a 37 °C water bath. The sorted or isolated CD4+, CD8+ and CD8+ TEMRA cells reached a purity of at least 90%. V is shortened by 6 bases, J by 2 bases, and the region joining them spans 14 bases. Reading the germline V gene gives CDR1 SNHLY and CDR2 FYNNEI. The CDR3 starts with the cysteine, ends with the phenylalanine, and has 14 residues. Here the CDR3 DNA is all that survives: 42 bases in frame from base 1.

RNA was extracted with the RNeasy kit and about 0.5 to 1 ug was reverse transcribed using random hexamers. The immunoSEQ multiplex PCR assay, covering 54 Vbeta and 13 Jbeta segments, was used to amplify TCR beta CDR3 regions. PCR amplification bias was corrected using a synthetic template baseline for primer optimization and computational correction. As for how the authors treated the data: Reads were assigned to V, D and J genes according to IMGT and analyzed in immunoSEQ Analyzer, with only productive sequences retained. To calculate clonality, Shannon entropy was normalized by log2 of the number of productive unique sequences and then subtracted from one. For each patient and control, public and private clones were evaluated within the 100 most prevalent clones. A clone was defined as Susac-specific if it was absent from the healthy and MS cohorts, from roughly 980 published viral clones and from other ImmuneACCESS disease sequences. In TCRdb, the public reads were trimmed at Q25 with fastp and aligned with MiXCR, with productive beta chains retained. Under each unique CDR3 protein, matching rows form one entry showing the most common genes and DNA. TCRdb assigned the V and J calls; the authors' analysis was not used. Across this sample there are about 200,000 distinct CDR3 sequences, with more than 85% seen only once. Together, the top ten hold around 0.15% of the sample.

The chain links TRBV2 with TRBJ2-7; possibly the D gene is TRBD1, per 6 matching bases. The sequencing input was CD8+ T cells from PBMCs. The sequence was collected from a human donor with multiple sclerosis. The CDR3 protein sequence reads: CASRAAKGAYEQYF. Here is the DNA: TGTGCCAGCAGAGCTGCTAAGGGGGCCTACGAGCAGTACTTC. Reference TRBV2 and TRBJ2-7 proteins supply the regions before and after the CDR3; the full variable domain is: EPEVTQTPSHQVTQMGQEVILRCVPISNHLYFYWYRQILGQKVEFLVSFYNNEISEKSEIFDDQFSVERPDGSNFTLKIRSTKLEDSAMYFCASRAAKGAYEQYFGPGTRLTVT.